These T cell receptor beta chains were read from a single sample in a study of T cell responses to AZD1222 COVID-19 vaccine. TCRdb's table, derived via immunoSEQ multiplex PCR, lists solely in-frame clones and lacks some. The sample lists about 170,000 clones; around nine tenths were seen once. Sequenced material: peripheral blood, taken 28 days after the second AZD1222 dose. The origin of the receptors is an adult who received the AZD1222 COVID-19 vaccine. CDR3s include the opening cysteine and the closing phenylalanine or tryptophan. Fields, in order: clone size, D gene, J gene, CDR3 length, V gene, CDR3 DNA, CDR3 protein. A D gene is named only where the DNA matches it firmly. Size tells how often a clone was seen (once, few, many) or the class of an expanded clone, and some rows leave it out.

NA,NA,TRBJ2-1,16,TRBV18,TGTGCCAGCTCCAAGCAGACGGGATCGGCAGGGGATGAGCAGTTCTTC,CASSKQTGSAGDEQFF
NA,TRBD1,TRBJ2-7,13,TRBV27,TGTGCCAGCAATCGGGACAGGGGGTCCGAGCAGTACTTC,CASNRDRGSEQYF
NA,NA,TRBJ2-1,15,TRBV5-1,TGCGCCAGCAGCTTGGTTCCGGGCTCCTACAATGAGCAGTTCTTC,CASSLVPGSYNEQFF
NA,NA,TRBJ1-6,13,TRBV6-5,TGTGCCAGCAGGACAGAGTCTAATTCACCCCTCCACTTT,CASRTESNSPLHF
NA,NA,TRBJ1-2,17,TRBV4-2,TGTGCCAGCAGCCAAAAATCGTCGAGGGGGGCTGGCTATGGCTACACCTTC,CASSQKSSRGAGYGYTF
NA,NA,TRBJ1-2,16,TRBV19,TGTGCCAGTACCCAGATTTGGGAGGGTATGGTCTATGGCTACACCTTC,CASTQIWEGMVYGYTF
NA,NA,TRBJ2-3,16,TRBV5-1,TGCGCCAGCAGCTTGGGGGCGGGGGCGAGCACAGATACGCAGTATTTT,CASSLGAGASTDTQYF
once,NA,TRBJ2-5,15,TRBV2,TGTGCCAGCAGTGAGGGTTGGCAGTACCAAGAGACCCAGTACTTC,CASSEGWQYQETQYF
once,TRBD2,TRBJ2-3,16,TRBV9,TGTGCCAGCAGCCCAAGACTAGCGGAGAGCACAGATACGCAGTATTTT,CASSPRLAESTDTQYF
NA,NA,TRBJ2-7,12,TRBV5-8,TGTGCCAGCAGTCATTATTCCTACGAGCAGTACTTC,CASSHYSYEQYF
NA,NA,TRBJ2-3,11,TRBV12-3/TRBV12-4,TGTGCCACCATGCGCACAGATACGCAGTATTTT,CATMRTDTQYF
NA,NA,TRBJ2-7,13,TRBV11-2,TGTGCCAGCAGCTTGGGGACGACGTGGGAGCAGTACTTC,CASSLGTTWEQYF
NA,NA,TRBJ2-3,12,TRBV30,TGTGTCTGGAATGGGGGGACGGGGACGCAGTATTTT,CVWNGGTGTQYF
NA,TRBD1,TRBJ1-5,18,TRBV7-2,TGTGCCAGCAGCTTCCTACATAAGACAGGGAAGAGCAATCAGCCCCAGCATTTT,CASSFLHKTGKSNQPQHF
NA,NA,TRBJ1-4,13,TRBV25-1,TGTGCCAGCAGTGCGGGGGAATGGGAAAAACTGTTTTTT,CASSAGEWEKLFF
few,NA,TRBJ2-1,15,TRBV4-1,TGCGCCAGCAGCCCACTCGAAGGCTCCTACAATGAGCAGTTCTTC,CASSPLEGSYNEQFF
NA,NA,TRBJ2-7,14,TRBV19,TGTGCCAGTTCTGGAGGCCTTCAGGGCTACGAGCAGTACTTC,CASSGGLQGYEQYF
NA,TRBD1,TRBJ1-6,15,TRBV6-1,TGTGCCAGCACTAACCGGGACAGCCTTAATTCACCCCTCCACTTT,CASTNRDSLNSPLHF
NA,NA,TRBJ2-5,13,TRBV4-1,TGCGCCAGCAAGGACTTGGGCAGGGAGACCCAGTACTTC,CASKDLGRETQYF
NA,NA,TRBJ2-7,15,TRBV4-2,TGTGCCAGCAGCCAATATCGGAGGGGGGGCTACGAGCAGTACTTC,CASSQYRRGGYEQYF
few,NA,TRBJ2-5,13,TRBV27,TGTGCCAGCAGTTCCAGGGACTCAGAGACCCAGTACTTC,CASSSRDSETQYF
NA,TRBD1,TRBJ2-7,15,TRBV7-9,TGTGCCAGCAGGAAGGGGGCCCCCTTCTCCTACGAGCAGTACTTC,CASRKGAPFSYEQYF
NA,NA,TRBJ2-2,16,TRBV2,TGTGCCAGCAGTGACGGCGGGGTTACGGGGTCCGGGGAGCTGTTTTTT,CASSDGGVTGSGELFF
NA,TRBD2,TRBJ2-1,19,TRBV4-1,TGCGCCAGCAGCGCAGACCTTCTAGCGGGGCCCGGCTCCTACAATGAGCAGTTCTTC,CASSADLLAGPGSYNEQFF
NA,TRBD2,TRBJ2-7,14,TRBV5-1,TGCGCCAGCAGCACTAGCGGGGGGAACTACGAGCAGTACTTC,CASSTSGGNYEQYF
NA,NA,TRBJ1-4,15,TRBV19,TGTGCCAGTAGTACAACCGAAGCAACTAATGAAAAACTGTTTTTT,CASSTTEATNEKLFF
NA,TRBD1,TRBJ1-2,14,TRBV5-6,TGTGCCAGCAGCCCGGACAGGGAAAACTATGGCTACACCTTC,CASSPDRENYGYTF
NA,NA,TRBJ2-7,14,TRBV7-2,TGTGCCAGCAGCCCCCAGGGGCCCCGGACCAAGCAGTACTTC,CASSPQGPRTKQYF
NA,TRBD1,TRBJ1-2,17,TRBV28,TGTGCCAGCAGTTCACTGACAGGGCGTAAATTTGAGAATGGCTACACCTTC,CASSSLTGRKFENGYTF
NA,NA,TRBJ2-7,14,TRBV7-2,TGTGCCAGCAGCTTTATACAGGTGGCTTACGAGCAGTACTTC,CASSFIQVAYEQYF
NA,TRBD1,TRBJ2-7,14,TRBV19,TGTGCCAGTAGTATGGTGACAGGGGACTACGAGCAGTACTTC,CASSMVTGDYEQYF
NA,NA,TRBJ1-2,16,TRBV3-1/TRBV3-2,TGTGCCAGCAGCCACCGGGGGGGGAGAGCTAACTATGGCTACACCTTC,CASSHRGGRANYGYTF
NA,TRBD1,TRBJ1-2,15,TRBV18,TGTGCCAGCTCACGACCATACAGGGGTCAATATGGCTACACCTTC,CASSRPYRGQYGYTF
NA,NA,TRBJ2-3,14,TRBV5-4,TGTGCCAGCAGATTGAGGGGGGGCCCAGATACGCAGTATTTT,CASRLRGGPDTQYF
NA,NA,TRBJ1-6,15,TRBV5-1,TGCGCCAGCAGCTATACAGGGTTATGGGGTTCACCCCTCCACTTT,CASSYTGLWGSPLHF
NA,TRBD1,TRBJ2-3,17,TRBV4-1,TGCGCCAGCAGCCAAGGGTGGGACAGGGTACCGACAGATACGCAGTATTTT,CASSQGWDRVPTDTQYF
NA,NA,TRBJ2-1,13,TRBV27,TGTGCCAGCAGCTTTAACAGGGACAATGAGCAGTTCTTC,CASSFNRDNEQFF
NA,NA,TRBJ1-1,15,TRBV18,TGTGCCAGCTCACCGACGCAGGGTTCTAACACTGAAGCTTTCTTT,CASSPTQGSNTEAFF
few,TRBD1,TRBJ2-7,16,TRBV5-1,TGCGCCAGCAGCTTGGCTACGGGACAGGGAGCCTACGAGCAGTACTTC,CASSLATGQGAYEQYF
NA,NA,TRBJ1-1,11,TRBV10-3,TGTGCCACCGGGAGGGACACTGAAGCTTTCTTT,CATGRDTEAFF
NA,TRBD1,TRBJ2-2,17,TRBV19,TGTGCCAGTAGTACGTTGGGTAGGGGGCGTTTAGACGGGGAGCTGTTTTTT,CASSTLGRGRLDGELFF
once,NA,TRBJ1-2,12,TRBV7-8,TGTGCCAGCAGCCCGGCTCGCTATGGCTACACCTTC,CASSPARYGYTF
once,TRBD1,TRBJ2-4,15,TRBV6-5,TGTGCCAGCAGTACGACAGGGACATCCCAAAACATTCAGTACTTC,CASSTTGTSQNIQYF
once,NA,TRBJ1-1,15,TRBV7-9,TGTGCCAGCAGCTTAGTGGGCGGCTTGAACACTGAAGCTTTCTTT,CASSLVGGLNTEAFF
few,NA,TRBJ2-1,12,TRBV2,TGTGCCAGCAGCCGCGCGCGGGTTGAGCAGTTCTTC,CASSRARVEQFF
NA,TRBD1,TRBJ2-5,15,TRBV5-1,TGCGCCAGCAGTCCCGGGACAGGGTATTTAGAGACCCAGTACTTC,CASSPGTGYLETQYF
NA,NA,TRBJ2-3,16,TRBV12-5,TGTGCTAGTGGTTTGGGTGCCGGGACTTGGGCAGATACGCAGTATTTT,CASGLGAGTWADTQYF
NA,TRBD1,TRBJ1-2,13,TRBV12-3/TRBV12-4,TGTGCCAGCAGTTTAATCAGGGGGGGTGGCTACACCTTC,CASSLIRGGGYTF
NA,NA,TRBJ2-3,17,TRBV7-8,TGTGCCAGCAGCGCTCTGGGGGGCCACCGCTCCACAGATACGCAGTATTTT,CASSALGGHRSTDTQYF
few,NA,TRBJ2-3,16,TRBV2,TGTGCCAGCAGTAGCGGTCTGGGATATAGCACAGATACGCAGTATTTT,CASSSGLGYSTDTQYF
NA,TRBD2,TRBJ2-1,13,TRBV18,TGTGCCAGCTCACCCCCGGGGGGGGATGAGCAGTTCTTC,CASSPPGGDEQFF
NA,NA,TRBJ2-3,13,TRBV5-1,TGCGCCAGCAGCTTTCAGCGTGGAGATACGCAGTATTTT,CASSFQRGDTQYF
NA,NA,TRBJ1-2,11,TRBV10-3,TGTGCCATCAGTGACCTCTGGGGCTACACCTTC,CAISDLWGYTF
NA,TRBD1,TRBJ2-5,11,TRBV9,TGTGCCAGCGCCAGGGGGGAGACCCAGTACTTC,CASARGETQYF
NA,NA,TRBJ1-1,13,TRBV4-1,TGCGCCACCGGGGACACCCTGAACACTGAAGCTTTCTTT,CATGDTLNTEAFF